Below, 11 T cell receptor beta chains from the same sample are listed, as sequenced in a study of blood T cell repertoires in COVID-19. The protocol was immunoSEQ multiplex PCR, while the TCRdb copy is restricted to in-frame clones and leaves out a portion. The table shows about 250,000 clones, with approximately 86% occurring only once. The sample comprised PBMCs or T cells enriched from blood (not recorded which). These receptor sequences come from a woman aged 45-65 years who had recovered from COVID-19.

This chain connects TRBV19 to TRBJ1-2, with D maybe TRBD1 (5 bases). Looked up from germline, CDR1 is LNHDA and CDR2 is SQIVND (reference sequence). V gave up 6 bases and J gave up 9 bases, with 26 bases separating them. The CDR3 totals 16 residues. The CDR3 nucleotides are TGTGCCAGTAGCGTACCTGGGGGGAACTTCCTAGAACGCTACACCTTC. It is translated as CASSVPGGNFLERYTF.

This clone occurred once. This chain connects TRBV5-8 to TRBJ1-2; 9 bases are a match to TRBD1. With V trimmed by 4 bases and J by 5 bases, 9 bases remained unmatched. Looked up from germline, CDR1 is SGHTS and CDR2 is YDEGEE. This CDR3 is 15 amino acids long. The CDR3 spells CASSPGTGTFYGYTF. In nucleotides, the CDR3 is TGTGCCAGCAGCCCAGGGACAGGGACTTTTTATGGCTACACCTTC.

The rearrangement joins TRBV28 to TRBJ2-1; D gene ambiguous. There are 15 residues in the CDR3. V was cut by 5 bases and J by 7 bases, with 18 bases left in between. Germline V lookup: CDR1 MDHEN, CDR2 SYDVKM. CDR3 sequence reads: CASSPSLSVGNEQFF. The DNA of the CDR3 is TGTGCCAGCAGTCCCAGCCTCAGCGTCGGGAATGAGCAGTTCTTC.

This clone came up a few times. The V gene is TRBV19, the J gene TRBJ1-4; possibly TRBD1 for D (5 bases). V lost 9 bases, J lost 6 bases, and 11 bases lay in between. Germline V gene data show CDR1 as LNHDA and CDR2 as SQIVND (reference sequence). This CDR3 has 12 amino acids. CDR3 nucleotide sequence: TGTGCCAGCCAGGGCCTTGATGAAAAACTGTTTTTT. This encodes CASQGLDEKLFF.

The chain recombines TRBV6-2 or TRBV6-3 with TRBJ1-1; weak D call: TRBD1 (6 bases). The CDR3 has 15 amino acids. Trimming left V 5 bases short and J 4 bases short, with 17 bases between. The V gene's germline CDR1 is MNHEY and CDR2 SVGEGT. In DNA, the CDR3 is TGTGCCAGCAGTACACCACAGGGCTTTCGCACTGAAGCTTTCTTT. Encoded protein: CASSTPQGFRTEAFF.

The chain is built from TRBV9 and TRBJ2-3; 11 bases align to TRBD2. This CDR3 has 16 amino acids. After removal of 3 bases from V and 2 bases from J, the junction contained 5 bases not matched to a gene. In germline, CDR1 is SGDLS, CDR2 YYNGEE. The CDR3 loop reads CASSGLAGGPTDTQYF. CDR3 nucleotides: TGTGCCAGCAGCGGATTAGCGGGAGGGCCCACAGATACGCAGTATTTT. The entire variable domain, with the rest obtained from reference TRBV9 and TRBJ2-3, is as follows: DSGVTQTPKHLITATGQRVTLRCSPRSGDLSVYWYQQSLDQGLQFLIQYYNGEERAKGNILERFSAQQFPDLHSELNLSSLELGDSALYFCASSGLAGGPTDTQYFGPGTRLTVL.

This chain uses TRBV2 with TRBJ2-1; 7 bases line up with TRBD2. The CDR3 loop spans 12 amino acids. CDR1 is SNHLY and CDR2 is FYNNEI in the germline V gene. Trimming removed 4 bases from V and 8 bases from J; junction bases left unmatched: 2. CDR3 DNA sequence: TGTGCCAGCAGTGTGGGGGGGTATGAGCAGTTCTTC. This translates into CASSVGGYEQFF.

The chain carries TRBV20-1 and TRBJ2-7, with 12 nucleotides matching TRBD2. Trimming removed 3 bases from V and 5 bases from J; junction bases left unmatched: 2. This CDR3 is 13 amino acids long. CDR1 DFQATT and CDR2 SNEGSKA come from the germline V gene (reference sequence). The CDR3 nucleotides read TGCAGTGCTAGTTGGACTAGCGGGGACGAGCAGTACTTC. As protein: CSASWTSGDEQYF.

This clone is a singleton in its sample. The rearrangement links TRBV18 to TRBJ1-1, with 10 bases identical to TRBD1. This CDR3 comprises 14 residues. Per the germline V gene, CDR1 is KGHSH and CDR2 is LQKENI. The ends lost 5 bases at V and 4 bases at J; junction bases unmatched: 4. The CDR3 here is CASSKDRGITEAFF. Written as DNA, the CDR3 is TGTGCCAGCTCAAAGGACAGGGGGATCACTGAAGCTTTCTTT.

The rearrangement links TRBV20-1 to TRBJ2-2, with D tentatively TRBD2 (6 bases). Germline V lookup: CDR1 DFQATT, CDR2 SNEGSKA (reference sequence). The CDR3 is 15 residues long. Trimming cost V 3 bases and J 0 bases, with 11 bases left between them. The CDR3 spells CSASLPGANTGELFF. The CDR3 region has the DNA TGCAGTGCTAGTCTTCCGGGGGCGAACACCGGGGAGCTGTTTTTT.

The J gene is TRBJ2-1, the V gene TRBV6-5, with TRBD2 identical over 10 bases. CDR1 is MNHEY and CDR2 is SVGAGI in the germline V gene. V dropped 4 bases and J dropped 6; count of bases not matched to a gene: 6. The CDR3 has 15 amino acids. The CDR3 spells CASSLLAGEPNEQFF. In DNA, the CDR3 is TGTGCCAGCAGTTTGCTAGCGGGAGAACCCAATGAGCAGTTCTTC.